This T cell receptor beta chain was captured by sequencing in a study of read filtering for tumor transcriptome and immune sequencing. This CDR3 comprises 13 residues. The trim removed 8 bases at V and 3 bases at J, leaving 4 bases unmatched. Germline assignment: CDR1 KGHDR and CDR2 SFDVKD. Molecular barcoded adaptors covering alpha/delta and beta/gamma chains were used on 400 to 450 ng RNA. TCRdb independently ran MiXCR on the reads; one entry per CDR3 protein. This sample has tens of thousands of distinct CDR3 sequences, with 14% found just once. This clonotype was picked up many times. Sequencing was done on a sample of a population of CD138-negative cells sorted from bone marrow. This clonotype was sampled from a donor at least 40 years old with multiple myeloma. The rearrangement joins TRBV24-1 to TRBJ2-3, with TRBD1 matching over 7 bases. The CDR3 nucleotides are TGTGCCACCAAAGACAGGGTGACAGATACGCAGTATTTT. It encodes CATKDRVTDTQYF.